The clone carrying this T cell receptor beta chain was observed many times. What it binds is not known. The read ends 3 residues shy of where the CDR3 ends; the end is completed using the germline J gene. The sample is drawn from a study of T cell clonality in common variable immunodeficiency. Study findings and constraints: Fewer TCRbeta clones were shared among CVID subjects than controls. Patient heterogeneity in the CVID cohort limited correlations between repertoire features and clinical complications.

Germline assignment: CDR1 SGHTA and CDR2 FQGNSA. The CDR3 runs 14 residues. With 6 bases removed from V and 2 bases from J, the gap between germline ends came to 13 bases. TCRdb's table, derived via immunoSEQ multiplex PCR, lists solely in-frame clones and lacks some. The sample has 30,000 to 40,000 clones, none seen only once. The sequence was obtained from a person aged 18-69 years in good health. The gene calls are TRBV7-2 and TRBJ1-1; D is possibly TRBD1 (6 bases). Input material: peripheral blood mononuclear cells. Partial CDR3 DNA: TGTGCCAGCAGACGAGGGGGTGCTAACACTGAA. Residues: CASRRGGANTE. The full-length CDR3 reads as CASRRGGANTEAFF.